The subject of this entry is one TCR beta chain. Trimming left V 2 bases short and J 6 bases short, with 15 bases between. From germline, CDR1 is SNHLY and CDR2 FYNNEI. CDR3 length: 15 residues. Beta-chain TCR CDR3 regions were amplified from RNA transcripts. Second-round multiplex PCR came after a first-round RT-PCR that employed HTBI primers. TCRdb used MiXCR to reprocess the multiplex PCR reads, holding one entry per CDR3 protein. The data show hundreds of thousands of distinct CDR3 sequences, approximately 39% seen once. Clinical symptoms, serum thyroxine, TRAb, thyroid ultrasound and orbital computed tomography formed the basis of diagnosis. The sample is drawn from a study of Graves' ophthalmopathy and Graves' hyperthyroidism.

The sequenced sample was peripheral blood. The clonotype originates from an adult man with Graves' ophthalmopathy. The chain joins TRBV2 to TRBJ2-3; D not resolved. Written as DNA, the CDR3 is TGTGCCAGCAGTGAAAGGTTGACGGGTTGGGATACGCAGTATTTT. Translation: CASSERLTGWDTQYF.